This T cell receptor (beta chain) was identified in a study of T cells in Graves' hyperthyroidism and ophthalmopathy (dated by TCRdb to about 2019). Looking at the study overall: Peripheral blood samples were taken at initial diagnosis, before any treatment was given. To identify distinguishing TCR V-J signatures, a discovery cohort of about 100 patients was used, comprising 40 to 45 with Graves' ophthalmopathy and around 57 with stable Graves' hyperthyroidism. Whether ophthalmopathy could be predicted prospectively was tested in an independent validation cohort made up of 18 to 20 hyperthyroidism patients plus 17 patients who later progressed to ophthalmopathy. Once sampling was done, hyperthyroidism patients were given methimazole at a starting dose of 30 mg daily, whereas ophthalmopathy patients were given high-dose intravenous methylprednisolone. According to the paper, TCR Vbeta CDR3 sequencing was carried out on some 130 peripheral blood samples, which came from under 50 ophthalmopathy, fewer than 80 hyperthyroidism and roughly 17 progressor patients. The study also compared thyroid tissue and blood T-cell repertoires from roughly 6 Graves' hyperthyroidism patients. The approximately 97 discovery patients were randomly divided into training and test sets at a 7:3 ratio. What the research found in general, with its limitations: Most expanded thyroid clonotypes (frequency above 0.001) were also detected in blood, suggesting blood repertoires may reflect thyroid immune responses. Sample size was not statistically predetermined, and blinding of investigators to group allocation was not performed. A model built on a 13 V-J signature distinguished ophthalmopathy from stable hyperthyroidism, reaching approximately 89% sensitivity and about 81% specificity in cross-validation and 80%/75% in testing. In validation, the model predicted progression to ophthalmopathy with approximately 71% sensitivity and 72% to 75% specificity, a median of around six months before onset.

This clonotype was counted between two and nine times. Its cognate antigen has yet to be identified. No clone much larger than this one lies a single base away; base qualities are absent. Moderately to severely active disease, a Clinical Activity Score of at least 3, a NOSPECS grade of at least 4, and a duration under 3 months were present in ophthalmopathy patients. Exclusion was applied to patients with uncontrolled infections, other autoimmune diseases, pregnancy or lactation. Diagnoses relied on clinical symptoms, serum thyroxine and TRAb, thyroid ultrasound and orbital computed tomography. Ficoll-Paque density gradient centrifugation was used to isolate PBMCs from about 9 ml of fresh peripheral blood. Trizol reagent was used to extract total RNA, and RNA quality was then checked on an Agilent 2100 Bioanalyzer. The TCR beta CDR3 regions were amplified from the RNA transcripts. A first-round RT-PCR of the TCR CDR3 used the HTBI primer set with the Qiagen OneStep RT-PCR kit. A second multiplex PCR round built the libraries, followed by size selection and purification. The libraries were sequenced on an Illumina HiSeq2000 using paired-end 100 bp reads. Processing in the source paper ran as follows. SOAPnuke was used to process the raw data, with reads discarded if the reads contained adapters or uncalled bases, had a mean Phred below 15, or lacked an exact constant-primer or identifier match. High-quality paired reads were merged with COPE v1.2.5, and unique nucleotide sequences were defined as clonotypes. MiTCR v1.1 was used to align the clonotypes against IMGT TRBV, TRBD and TRBJ reference segments. The analysis was restricted to V-J combinations with a frequency above 0.0001, which together covered 99.2% of the repertoires. A TCS score was defined as the ratio of F50 (clonal expansion) to E x V (chaos), with BLOSUM62-based TCRdist applied between CDR3 peptides within each V-J. Welch's t-statistics and random forest reduced 500 to 650 V-J features to around 14, which were used in a naive Bayes classifier (R e1071). TCRdb took the public reads, trimmed them with fastp at Q25, ran MiXCR for clone calling and kept in-frame beta chains. Each CDR3 protein gets just one entry, which takes the most common genes and DNA from the rows behind it. Here the V and J calls rest on TCRdb's processing, not on the authors' analysis. This sample gives nearly 600,000 distinct CDR3 sequences in total; 12% to 15% of them show up just once. Approximately 6.4% of the sample comes from the top ten.

The CDR3 runs 15 residues from the cysteine to the phenylalanine. Left in the record is the CDR3 DNA by itself, 45 bases read in frame from the first base. V lost 3 bases and J lost 6 bases; the stretch between them is 15 bases long. CDR1 and CDR2 are read off the germline V gene as SGHTA and FQGNSA. This clonotype originated in a woman between 18 and 30 years old with Graves' ophthalmopathy. The rearrangement combines TRBV7-2 with TRBJ1-5, with the D gene uncertain. Sequenced sample: blood. The CDR3 reads as follows: CASSLLGVAGQPQHF. The DNA sequence follows: TGTGCCAGCAGCTTGCTGGGTGTAGCGGGTCAGCCCCAGCATTTT.